This entry is about one T cell receptor beta chain. A few counts support this clonotype. The target of this receptor is not known. Base-call qualities are not available, and no considerably larger clone is one nucleotide away. The library came from RT-PCR. The data were produced on an Illumina HiSeq 2500. TCRdb handled the public reads itself, with Q25 trimming in fastp and clone calling in MiXCR, and kept productive beta chains. Here each entry gathers all rows of one CDR3 protein and keeps the most common genes and DNA. The sample records about 540,000 distinct CDR3 sequences, roughly 25% of which are singletons. The leading ten clones occupy approximately 3% of the sample. This record belongs to a study of response to subunit inactivated influenza vaccine (dated by TCRdb to 2017 to 2018). For the study in its entirety: Deep quantitative profiling of the T cell receptor repertoire was used in the study to follow responses to a trivalent subunit inactivated influenza vaccine. Overall study outcomes, separate from this receptor: The authors suggested that each seasonal influenza vaccination may recruit only a limited number of new T cells.

These data were likewise used in another study, on T cells expressing NK-cell markers. As that second paper reports: 5'RACE template switching, by which a universal primer site and unique molecular identifiers were added, was used to make TCR beta cDNA libraries. Seven to nine donors provided sorted CD3+CD56+NKG2C+, CD3+CD56+NKG2C- and CD3+CD56-NKG2C+ T-cell subsets, whose TCR beta-chain repertoires were profiled. Seven of the eight sequenced donors were HCMV-seropositive and one was HCMV-seronegative. To restrict sorting to alphabetaTCR-expressing T cells, an anti-gammadeltaTCR antibody was added in several experiments. In six donors, the dominant CD3+CD56+NKG2C+ clonotypes were among the top 10 CD8+ clonotypes and accounted for 1.0-7.0% of CD8+ T cells. Those dominant clonotypes were again the most abundant among CD3+CD56-NKG2C+ cells in a handful of donors, at roughly 25-65%. Whether the expanded NKG2C-expressing T cell clones were specific for HCMV antigens was left unclear. The study sequenced eight donors, all healthy volunteers chosen at random: three men and five women. HCMV-specific IgG was detected in serum with a commercial ELISA kit to determine HCMV serostatus. Ficoll density gradient centrifugation was used to isolate peripheral blood mononuclear cells from blood. CD4+ and CD8+ T cells were isolated from PBMC by magnetic immunoseparation with Miltenyi isolation kits. cDNA synthesis was primed from the TCR beta constant segment and was followed by two successive PCR amplification steps. Sequencing of the libraries produced 2 x 150 bp reads on Illumina HiSeq 2000/2500, MiSeq or NextSeq. MIGEC was used to demultiplex reads and group the reads by UMI, and MiTCR was used to assemble and quantify clonotypes. To exclude erroneous sequences, only TCR cDNA sequences supported by at least two reads were retained. The tcR package was used for downstream repertoire analysis, and clonotypes were matched between fractions using CDR3 nucleotide sequence together with V segment. VDJmatch was used to annotate antigen specificity against VDJdb, with one amino acid substitution in CDR3 allowed.

The clonotype was recovered from a man aged 45-60 years who received an inactivated influenza vaccine. Donor details come from another sample of the same person, matched by shared clones. The material was CD4+ T cells sorted from PBMCs, obtained roughly 13 days after vaccination.

The DNA reads TGCGCCAGCAGCCTAGGGACTAGCGCGTCAAATACGCAGTATTTT. It codes for CASSLGTSASNTQYF. This receptor chain uses TRBV5-1 and TRBJ2-3, with TRBD2 matching 10 junction bases. V lost 4 bases and J lost 7 bases, and the count of bases not matched to a germline gene is 9. From its cysteine to its phenylalanine, the CDR3 spans 15 amino acids. The only DNA kept is the CDR3, 45 bases in frame from the first base. Per the germline V gene, SGHRS is the CDR1 and YFSETQ is the CDR2.